This T cell receptor beta chain was found in a study of early T cells in non-severe SARS-CoV-2 infection. Study details: Sequencing used unsorted whole-blood bulk RNA, so chains lack pairing. Broader study findings: VDJdb-based annotation leaned toward anti-spike CD8 responses and missed private and CD4 specificities.

Trimming shortened V by 0 bases and J by 4 bases, and 14 bases separated the two germline ends. CDR3 length: 17 residues. The germline CDR1 and CDR2 sequences are SGHDT and YYEEEE. Individual cDNA molecules received unique molecular identifiers. TCRdb recomputed calls from the 5' RACE reads with MiXCR, one row per CDR3 protein. The sample has approximately 99,000 distinct CDR3 sequences, about an eighth seen once. Concerning this clonotype itself: The antigen is not known.

The chain recombines TRBV5-6 with TRBJ2-6, with D maybe TRBD1 (6 bases). The receptor was derived from an adult who was a healthcare worker with PCR-confirmed SARS-CoV-2 infection or an uninfected control (not recorded which). The material sequenced was whole blood. CDR3 sequence (DNA): TGTGCCAGCAGCTTGGTCGGATCAGGGGAGGGGGCCAACGTCCTGACTTTC. Its translation: CASSLVGSGEGANVLTF.